The clone carrying this T cell receptor (beta chain) was observed a few times. The antigen is not known. The CDR3 sequence is 16 residues long. V was clipped by 1 base and J by 2 bases; unmatched bases: 4. In germline, CDR1 is SGHDT, CDR2 YYEEEE. The data are from a study of T cell repertoires in cytomegalovirus infection. Background on the study: In the study, CMV epitopes included recently identified HLA-C-restricted and well-studied HLA-B-restricted ones. Signatures in public TCR beta sequences pointed to both CMV infection and matching HLA type.

Whole-study findings and limits: What dominated the ex vivo response were HLA-C-restricted CMV-specific TCR beta clonotypes.

TCRdb recomputed calls from the reads with MiXCR, one row per CDR3 protein. Among fewer than 1,000,000 distinct CDR3 sequences listed, approximately 32% were seen once. V is TRBV5-6 and J is TRBJ2-3; the match to TRBD2 covers 10 bases. The receptor was isolated from a human donor in good health (CMV status not recorded). Some clones in this sample may be carry-over from other donors' samples. This specimen consisted of cultured CD8+ T cells from PBMCs, obtained from culture after CMV antigen stimulation. The CDR3 DNA follows: TGTGCCAGCAGCTTGCCTAGCGGGGGCACCACAGATACGCAGTATTTT. Translation gives CASSLPSGGTTDTQYF.